This entry describes one T cell receptor beta chain. The sample comes from a study of T cell responses to AZD1222 COVID-19 vaccine. Clones were read by immunoSEQ multiplex PCR, and TCRdb kept only the in-frame ones, dropping some. Of around 100,000 clones in the sample, roughly 90% were seen once. The ends lost 1 base at V and 6 bases at J; junction bases unmatched: 11. The CDR3 is 16 residues long. Germline values: CDR1 SGHTA, CDR2 FQGNSA. The clonotype comes from an adult in good health. The chain combines TRBV7-2 with TRBJ1-2; 7 bases map to TRBD1. The starting material was peripheral blood, obtained on day 0 of AZD1222 vaccination. The CDR3 reads CASSLGKSRQGNGYTF. The CDR3 DNA reads as TGTGCCAGCAGCTTAGGAAAGTCCCGACAGGGTAATGGCTACACCTTC.